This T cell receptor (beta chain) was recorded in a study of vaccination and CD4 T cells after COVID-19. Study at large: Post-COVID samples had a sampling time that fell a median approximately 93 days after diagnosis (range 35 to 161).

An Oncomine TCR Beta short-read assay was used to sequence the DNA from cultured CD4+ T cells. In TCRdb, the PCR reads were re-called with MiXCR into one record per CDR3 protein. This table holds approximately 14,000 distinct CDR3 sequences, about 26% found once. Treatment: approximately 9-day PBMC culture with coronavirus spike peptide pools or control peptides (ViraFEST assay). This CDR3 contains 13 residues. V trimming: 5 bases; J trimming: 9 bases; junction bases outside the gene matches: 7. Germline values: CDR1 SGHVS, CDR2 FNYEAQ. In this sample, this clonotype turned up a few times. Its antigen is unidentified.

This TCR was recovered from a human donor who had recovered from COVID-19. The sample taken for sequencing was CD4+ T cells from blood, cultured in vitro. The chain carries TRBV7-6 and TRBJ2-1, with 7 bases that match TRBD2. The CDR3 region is CASSPWLAGEQFF. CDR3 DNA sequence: TGTGCCAGCAGCCCCTGGTTAGCGGGTGAGCAGTTCTTC.